The text below deals with one T cell receptor (beta chain). This table comes from immunoSEQ multiplex PCR, and its TCRdb copy is limited to in-frame clones, with some not included. Of about 60,000 clones in the sample, roughly four fifths were seen once. The data were obtained in a study of blood T cell repertoires in COVID-19. Study summary: Donors in the United States, Italy and Spain gave samples during acute or convalescent COVID-19.

The length of the CDR3 is 15 residues. Trimming stripped 0 bases from V and 3 bases from J, with 12 bases between. Germline V gene data show CDR1 as SGHNT and CDR2 as YENEEA. V gene TRBV11-3 combines with J gene TRBJ2-7; D gene unclear. The receptor was derived from a woman over 75 with acute or convalescent COVID-19. The sequenced sample consisted of peripheral blood. The CDR3 sequence is CASSLDQAVGYEQYF. DNA of the CDR3: TGTGCCAGCAGCTTAGATCAGGCAGTAGGCTACGAGCAGTACTTC.